This is a list of T cell receptor beta chains from one sample in a study of blood T cell repertoires in COVID-19. Generated by immunoSEQ multiplex PCR, the TCRdb table keeps only in-frame clones and is missing some. The sample records about 58,000 clones, roughly 84% being singletons. Sequenced: peripheral blood. The receptors stem from a man in his forties with active COVID-19. Both conserved end residues are part of each CDR3. Fields, in order: D gene, V gene, J gene, clone size, CDR3 DNA, CDR3 protein. D genes are given only for firm matches. Clone sizes are given selectively: once, few, many, or a class where the clone is expanded.

D gene: NA
V gene: TRBV5-1
J gene: TRBJ2-3
clone size: few
CDR3 DNA: TGCGCCAGCAGCTTGGAACGGAGCACAGATACGCAGTATTTT
CDR3 protein: CASSLERSTDTQYF

D gene: TRBD1
V gene: TRBV9
J gene: TRBJ2-1
clone size: few
CDR3 DNA: TGTGCCAGCAGCGTTACAGGGGGCGATGAGCAGTTCTTC
CDR3 protein: CASSVTGGDEQFF

D gene: NA
V gene: TRBV19
J gene: TRBJ1-2
clone size: NA
CDR3 DNA: TGTGCCAGTAGTGAGGAAGGAAAAGGGGCGAAATACTATGGCTACACCTTC
CDR3 protein: CASSEEGKGAKYYGYTF

D gene: NA
V gene: TRBV6-1
J gene: TRBJ1-1
clone size: NA
CDR3 DNA: TGTGCCAGCAGTGATCCGGGGAACCCGAACACTGAAGCTTTCTTT
CDR3 protein: CASSDPGNPNTEAFF

D gene: NA
V gene: TRBV11-2
J gene: TRBJ2-2
clone size: NA
CDR3 DNA: TGTGCCAGCAGCTTAGTGGGCGGGGACAACACCGGGGAGCTGTTTTTT
CDR3 protein: CASSLVGGDNTGELFF

D gene: NA
V gene: TRBV27
J gene: TRBJ2-1
clone size: NA
CDR3 DNA: TGTGCCAGCAGTACAGGGGGTATAGCGGGCAATGAGCAGTTCTTC
CDR3 protein: CASSTGGIAGNEQFF

D gene: NA
V gene: TRBV7-8
J gene: TRBJ2-5
clone size: NA
CDR3 DNA: TGTGCCAGCAGCCTCCTTACGGAGAACCCCTTTTCGCCCCAGTACTTC
CDR3 protein: CASSLLTENPFSPQYF

D gene: NA
V gene: TRBV11-2
J gene: TRBJ2-2
clone size: NA
CDR3 DNA: TGTGCCAGCAGCTTACGCCCCGGTGTGAGGGAGCTGTTTTTT
CDR3 protein: CASSLRPGVRELFF

D gene: NA
V gene: TRBV29-1
J gene: TRBJ1-2
clone size: NA
CDR3 DNA: TGCAGCGTTGGATCAATTGAGAATGGCTACACCTTC
CDR3 protein: CSVGSIENGYTF

D gene: TRBD1
V gene: TRBV18
J gene: TRBJ1-1
clone size: NA
CDR3 DNA: TGTGCCAGCTCGGACCCGGGACAGCCTTCGGACACTGAAGCTTTCTTT
CDR3 protein: CASSDPGQPSDTEAFF

D gene: TRBD2
V gene: TRBV12-5
J gene: TRBJ2-1
clone size: NA
CDR3 DNA: TGTGCTAGTAGTAGCGGGAGGGACAATGAGCAGTTCTTC
CDR3 protein: CASSSGRDNEQFF

D gene: NA
V gene: TRBV28
J gene: TRBJ1-2
clone size: NA
CDR3 DNA: TGTGCCAGCAGTCTCACAGGGAACGGCTACACCTTC
CDR3 protein: CASSLTGNGYTF

D gene: TRBD1
V gene: TRBV19
J gene: TRBJ2-7
clone size: once
CDR3 DNA: TGTGCCAGTCGCCTGACAGGGACCTACGAGCAGTACTTC
CDR3 protein: CASRLTGTYEQYF

D gene: NA
V gene: TRBV28
J gene: TRBJ2-3
clone size: NA
CDR3 DNA: TGTGCCAGCAGTTTTTTGGCTAGGAGCGGAGATACGCAGTATTTT
CDR3 protein: CASSFLARSGDTQYF

D gene: NA
V gene: TRBV3-1/TRBV3-2
J gene: TRBJ2-3
clone size: once
CDR3 DNA: TGTGCCAGCAGTCTCACAGATACGCAGTATTTT
CDR3 protein: CASSLTDTQYF

D gene: NA
V gene: TRBV5-6
J gene: TRBJ2-3
clone size: NA
CDR3 DNA: TGTGCCAGCAGCTTGACTAGTAGCCCAGATACGCAGTATTTT
CDR3 protein: CASSLTSSPDTQYF

D gene: NA
V gene: TRBV7-9
J gene: TRBJ2-1
clone size: NA
CDR3 DNA: TGTGCCAGCGTGCAGGGTACCATCTACAATGAGCAGTTCTTC
CDR3 protein: CASVQGTIYNEQFF

D gene: TRBD1
V gene: TRBV6-6
J gene: TRBJ1-3
clone size: NA
CDR3 DNA: TGTGCCAGCAGCCGGGACAGGGCTGGAAACACCATATATTTT
CDR3 protein: CASSRDRAGNTIYF

D gene: TRBD2
V gene: TRBV3-1/TRBV3-2
J gene: TRBJ2-5
clone size: NA
CDR3 DNA: TGTGCCAGCAGCCCTTTCTTAGCGGGAGGAAAAGAGACCCAGTACTTC
CDR3 protein: CASSPFLAGGKETQYF

D gene: NA
V gene: TRBV5-5
J gene: TRBJ1-5
clone size: NA
CDR3 DNA: TGTGCCAGCAGCAGGGAGGGGTTCGAGGGGGGGGCCGGTCAGCCCCAGCATTTT
CDR3 protein: CASSREGFEGGAGQPQHF